What follows are 9 T cell receptor beta chains derived from one specimen sequenced in a study of beta chain features in type 1 diabetes. Their cognate antigens are unknown. Reverse transcribing all isolated RNA meant expressed TCRB transcripts were sequenced. TCRdb's table, derived via immunoSEQ multiplex PCR, lists solely in-frame clones and lacks some. The repertoire holds about 230,000 clones, with roughly 17% as singletons. General study findings and limits: In every one of the four CD4+ subsets, TCRB CDR3s were moderately but significantly shorter in Type 1 diabetes patients.

The source material was naive CD4+ T cells from blood. These receptors originate from a man aged 30 to 39 with type 1 diabetes.

This clone was seen only a few times. This sequence joins TRBV9 and TRBJ2-3; D perhaps matches TRBD2 (7 bases). CDR3 length equals 16 residues. Germline V gives CDR1 SGDLS, CDR2 YYNGEE. V gave up 2 bases and J gave up 6 bases, with 19 bases separating them. The CDR3 is CASSVGQGRAGDTQYF. The CDR3 nucleotides are TGTGCCAGCAGCGTGGGACAAGGGAGGGCCGGCGATACGCAGTATTTT. Looking up the rest from reference TRBV9 and TRBJ2-3 gives the full variable domain: DSGVTQTPKHLITATGQRVTLRCSPRSGDLSVYWYQQSLDQGLQFLIQYYNGEERAKGNILERFSAQQFPDLHSELNLSSLELGDSALYFCASSVGQGRAGDTQYFGPGTRLTVL.

The V and J genes are TRBV4-1 and TRBJ2-7; D is perhaps TRBD1 (5 bases). This CDR3 region has 15 residues. Trimming removed 0 bases from V and 6 bases from J, with 15 bases in between. Germline-derived CDR1 and CDR2 are MGHRA and YSYEKL. The CDR3: CASSQEYPTVLEQYF. The CDR3 DNA reads as TGCGCCAGCAGCCAAGAATACCCGACAGTGCTCGAGCAGTACTTC.

This clone was observed a handful of times. The same CDR3 is also encoded by other DNA sequences in this sample. This rearrangement joins TRBV7-2 to TRBJ2-3; D uncertain. V dropped 1 base and J dropped 6 bases, with 2 bases sitting between them. This CDR3 is 11 amino acids long. The germline V gene encodes CDR1 SGHTA and CDR2 FQGNSA. The DNA of the CDR3 is TGTGCCAGCAGCTTAGTGGATACGCAGTATTTT. Its protein product is CASSLVDTQYF.

This clone appeared a few times. This sample also contains other DNA sequences that code for the same CDR3. The chain uses TRBV7-9 and TRBJ2-7; D is perhaps TRBD1 or TRBD2 (5 bases each). The germline V and J ends were trimmed by 5 bases and 0 bases, with 11 bases remaining between them. The CDR3 runs 14 residues. Germline V gene data show CDR1 as SEHNR and CDR2 as FQNEAQ (reference sequence). The DNA of the CDR3 is TGTGCCAGCAGCCTAAGTGGGGGCTCCTACGAGCAGTACTTC. This translates into CASSLSGGSYEQYF.

This sequence joins TRBV28 and TRBJ2-7, with D possibly TRBD2 on 6 matching bases. Trimming removed 7 bases from V and 4 bases from J, with 11 bases in between. This CDR3 has 12 amino acids. CDR1 is MDHEN and CDR2 is SYDVKM in the germline V gene. Here the CDR3 DNA reads TGTGCCAGCAACCGGGGGAGGTACGAGCAGTACTTC. Its translation is CASNRGRYEQYF.

The chain employs TRBV7-9 and TRBJ2-1; D is possibly TRBD2 (5 bases). This CDR3 contains 14 residues. V gave up 1 base and J gave up 9 bases, with 13 bases separating them. In germline, CDR1 is SEHNR, CDR2 FQNEAQ (reference sequence). In nucleotides, the CDR3 is TGTGCCAGCAGCTTAGTCCCCACTAGTTTTGAGCAGTTCTTC. Translating it yields CASSLVPTSFEQFF.

In its sample, this clone was seen a few times. The gene calls are TRBV25-1 and TRBJ2-5; TRBD1 matches 10 bases. CDR3 length: 15 amino acids. The J segment lost 4 bases and the V segment lost 3 bases, leaving 5 bases of the junction unmatched. Germline CDR1 reads MGHDK; CDR2 reads SYGVNS. The chain's CDR3 is CASSEPRQGAETQYF. The DNA of the CDR3 is TGTGCCAGCAGTGAGCCCCGACAGGGGGCAGAGACCCAGTACTTC.

Here the CDR3 reads CASSPGLRTDTQYF. DNA of the CDR3: TGTGCCAGCAGTCCGGGACTTCGCACAGATACGCAGTATTTT. The chain uses TRBV2 and TRBJ2-3; D is possibly TRBD2 (6 bases). Germline V CDR1 and CDR2: SNHLY, FYNNEI. This CDR3 comprises 14 residues. Trimming cost V 5 bases and J 1 base, with 10 bases left between them.

In its sample, this clone was seen a few times. The chain recombines TRBV29-1 with TRBJ1-5; no firm D call. The CDR3 consists of 14 residues. Deletions cut 5 bases from V and 2 bases from J, with 13 bases between. Germline assignment: CDR1 SQVTM and CDR2 ANQGSEA. CDR3 coding DNA: TGCAGCGTTATATACTCTGGTGGCAATCAGCCCCAGCATTTT. The encoded protein is CSVIYSGGNQPQHF.